Each of the 14 T cell receptor beta chains below was sequenced from the same sample in a study of blood T cell repertoires in COVID-19. Sequencing used immunoSEQ multiplex PCR; TCRdb keeps in-frame clones, though not all of them. The sample carries fewer than 85,000 clones, 80% to 90% recorded once. The material sequenced was peripheral blood. The receptors derive from a man aged 50-60 years with active COVID-19.

The chain couples TRBV18 to TRBJ2-7; D might be TRBD2 (5 bases). The CDR3 contains 12 residues. Germline assignment: CDR1 KGHSH and CDR2 LQKENI. V dropped 6 bases and J dropped 3 bases, with 9 bases sitting between them. CDR3 DNA sequence: TGTGCCAGCTCGCCGGGATTCTACGAGCAGTACTTC. Translating it yields CASSPGFYEQYF.

The rearrangement links TRBV28 to TRBJ1-2; a weak D match, TRBD1 (5 bases). V gave up 5 bases and J gave up 6 bases, with 31 bases separating them. The CDR3 spans 19 residues. The germline V gene encodes CDR1 MDHEN and CDR2 SYDVKM. Written as DNA, the CDR3 is TGTGCCAGCAGTCAGTTTCGGGGGTGGGGGACCGCCTTAATCAATGGCTACACCTTC. Translating gives CASSQFRGWGTALINGYTF.

V is TRBV18 and J is TRBJ2-7, with TRBD1 matching 11 bases. The CDR3 contains 14 residues. The germline V gene has CDR1 KGHSH and CDR2 LQKENI. V shed 6 bases, J shed 6 bases, and the junction held 7 bases outside the gene matches. Here the CDR3 reads CASSPRGTGGEQYF. In DNA form, the CDR3 reads TGTGCCAGCTCCCCGCGGGGGACAGGGGGCGAGCAGTACTTC.

The chain recombines TRBV12-3 or TRBV12-4 with TRBJ1-5; D is unresolved. This CDR3 region has 13 residues. The germline V and J ends were trimmed by 4 bases and 5 bases, with 9 bases remaining between them. CDR3 residues: CASSWRAHQPQHF. The DNA of the CDR3 is TGTGCCAGCAGTTGGAGAGCACATCAGCCCCAGCATTTT.

This clone was seen a single time. The chain carries TRBV28 and TRBJ2-7; the D is unclear. This CDR3 has 20 amino acids. The V and J ends lost 4 bases and 5 bases respectively, with 33 bases between them. Germline CDR1 is MDHEN and CDR2 is SYDVKM. As DNA, the CDR3 is TGTGCCAGCAGTTCACCCAGGCTTTTATCCTTGGGCACGTTGCTGGACGAGCAGTACTTC. Translation: CASSSPRLLSLGTLLDEQYF. The full variable domain, in which reference TRBV28 and TRBJ2-7 provide the parts outside the CDR3, is DVKVTQSSRYLVKRTGEKVFLECVQDMDHENMFWYRQDPGLGLRLIYFSYDVKMKEKGDIPEGYSVSREKKERFSLILESASTNQTSMYLCASSSPRLLSLGTLLDEQYFGPGTRLTVT.

V and J are TRBV11-3 and TRBJ2-1, with 9 nucleotides matching TRBD2. The germline gives CDR1 SGHNT, CDR2 YENEEA. This CDR3 is 15 amino acids long. V lost 1 base and J lost 6; bases outside the gene matches: 4. CDR3 in DNA: TGTGCCAGCAGCTTAGGTCTAGCGGGGTCCAATGAGCAGTTCTTC. Translating it yields CASSLGLAGSNEQFF.

The rearrangement links TRBV27 to TRBJ1-5; D remains unclear. Trimming left V 4 bases short and J 4 bases short, with 8 bases between. CDR3 size: 13 residues. The germline V gene encodes CDR1 MNHEY and CDR2 SMNVEV (reference sequence). CDR3 region: CASSSWANQPQHF. In DNA, the CDR3 is TGTGCCAGCAGTTCCTGGGCGAATCAGCCCCAGCATTTT.

The chain recombines TRBV24-1 with TRBJ2-7; a weak D match, TRBD2 (5 bases). The CDR3 sequence is 14 residues long. CDR1 and CDR2 from the germline V gene are KGHDR and SFDVKD. V was trimmed by 3 bases and J by 6 bases, leaving 14 bases between them. CDR3 protein: CATSDDRGRGEQYF. CDR3 in DNA: TGTGCCACCAGTGATGACCGGGGAAGAGGCGAGCAGTACTTC.

This chain links TRBV2 with TRBJ2-7, with 12 bases aligning to TRBD2. The CDR3 is 14 residues long. With V trimmed by 4 bases and J by 3 bases, 1 base remained unmatched. Germline V gives CDR1 SNHLY, CDR2 FYNNEI. This CDR3 is CASSGGLAGYEQYF. CDR3 bases: TGTGCCAGCAGTGGGGGACTAGCGGGCTACGAGCAGTACTTC.

J is TRBJ2-5 and V is TRBV6-1; 10 bases are shared with TRBD2. This CDR3 comprises 16 residues. Germline trimming cut 4 bases from V and 5 bases from J; bases unmatched to any gene: 10. The germline gives CDR1 MNHNS, CDR2 SASEGT. Written as DNA, the CDR3 is TGTGCCAGCAGTGGGATAGCGGGAGGTCCTCGGGAGACCCAGTACTTC. Its protein product is CASSGIAGGPRETQYF.

The chain employs TRBV4-2 and TRBJ1-5; tentatively, D is TRBD1 (6 bases). Between the trimmed V and J ends, which lost 0 bases and 1 base, there was a span of 10 bases. Germline CDR1 reads LGHNA; CDR2 reads YNFKEQ. The CDR3 has 16 amino acids. CDR3 bases: TGTGCCAGCAGCCAAGATTGGCAGGGGAGCAATCAGCCCCAGCATTTT. Amino acids: CASSQDWQGSNQPQHF.

The rearrangement links TRBV6-2 or TRBV6-3 to TRBJ2-5; 7 bases are a match to TRBD2. Germline lookup yields CDR1 MNHEY and CDR2 SVGEGT. CDR3 length: 14 residues. Trimming removed 6 bases from V and 7 bases from J; junction bases left unmatched: 11. CDR3 in amino acids: CASSHQGIAGTQYF. Written as DNA, the CDR3 is TGTGCCAGCAGCCATCAGGGAATAGCGGGGACCCAGTACTTC.

The gene calls are TRBV6-6 and TRBJ1-2; 9 bases match TRBD1. The CDR3 consists of 13 residues. V gave up 7 bases and J gave up 2 bases; unmatched junction bases: 2. Germline CDR1 MNHNY, CDR2 SVGAGI (reference sequence). Here the CDR3 DNA reads TGTGCCAGCAAACAGGGGGCGAACTATGGCTACACCTTC. Protein: CASKQGANYGYTF.

CDR3 loop: CASSEQVSGANVLTF. The CDR3 region has the DNA TGTGCCAGCAGTGAACAGGTCTCTGGGGCCAACGTCCTGACTTTC. The chain carries TRBV6-1 and TRBJ2-6, with D unresolved. V lost 2 bases to trimming and J lost 0 bases, with 5 bases between them. CDR3 length: 15 amino acids. The germline CDR1 and CDR2 sequences are MNHNS and SASEGT.